The sequence of this T cell receptor (beta chain) was determined in a study of blood T cell repertoires in COVID-19. Assay: immunoSEQ multiplex PCR; the TCRdb copy retains only in-frame clones and omits some. Of under 95,000 clones in the sample, 60% to 75% were seen once. CDR3 length: 18 residues. Trimming removed 4 bases from V and 5 bases from J; junction bases left unmatched: 19. In germline, CDR1 is SEHNR, CDR2 FQNEAQ (reference sequence). V gene TRBV7-9 combines with J gene TRBJ1-2; 7 nucleotides align to TRBD1. Sequencing used peripheral blood. The TCR comes from a man aged 45-65 years with active or convalescent COVID-19. The CDR3 coding sequence is TGTGCCAGCAGCTCCGGGACAGTGGGGGTTGGTGTTGGGTATGGCTACACCTTC. As protein: CASSSGTVGVGVGYGYTF.